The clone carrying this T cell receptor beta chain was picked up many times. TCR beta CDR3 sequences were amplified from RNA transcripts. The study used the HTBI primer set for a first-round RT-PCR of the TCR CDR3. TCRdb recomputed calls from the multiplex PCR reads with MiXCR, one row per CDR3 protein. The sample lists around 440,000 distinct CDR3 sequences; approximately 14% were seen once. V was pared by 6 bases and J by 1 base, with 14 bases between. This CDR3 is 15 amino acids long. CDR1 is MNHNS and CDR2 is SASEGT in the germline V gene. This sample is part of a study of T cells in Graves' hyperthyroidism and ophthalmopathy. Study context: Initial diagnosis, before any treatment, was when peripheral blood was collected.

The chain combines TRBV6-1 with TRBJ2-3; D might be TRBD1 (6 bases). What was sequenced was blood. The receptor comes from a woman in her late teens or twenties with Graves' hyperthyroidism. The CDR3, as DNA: TGTGCCAGCAGCCTCGAGCGGACAGGCACAGATACGCAGTATTTT. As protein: CASSLERTGTDTQYF.